These 25 T cell receptor beta chains were sequenced from one sample in a study of spatial heterogeneity in lung cancer. The sample's time point: sample taken at primary tumor resection. TCRdb independently ran MiXCR on the 5' RACE reads; one entry per CDR3 protein. The sample holds about 7,900 distinct CDR3 sequences; about 4.2% are singletons and the top ten take 25% to 35%. The material was PBMCs, obtained at surgery. The origin of the receptors is a male donor with early-stage non-small cell lung cancer.

This clonotype appeared many times. The genes are TRBV29-1 and TRBJ2-2, with 7 nucleotides matching TRBD2. Germline CDR1 is SQVTM and CDR2 is ANQGSEA. Unmatched junction bases numbered 1, after V lost 3 bases and J lost 6 bases. The CDR3 is 12 amino acids. CDR3 amino acids: CSVEGRAGELFF. CDR3 sequence (DNA): TGCAGCGTTGAGGGGAGGGCCGGGGAGCTGTTTTTT.

This clonotype turned up a few times. This chain links TRBV30 with TRBJ1-1, with D uncertain. Trimming removed 3 bases from V and 7 bases from J, with 9 bases in between. The length of the CDR3 is 11 residues. Germline loops: CDR1 GTSNPN, CDR2 SVGIG (reference sequence). CDR3 residues: CAWRWRVEAFF. In DNA, the CDR3 is TGTGCCTGGAGGTGGCGGGTTGAAGCTTTCTTT.

Concerning this clonotype itself: A single base separates this from a much larger clone, so it may be a read error. The CDR3 DNA is TGTGTCAGCAGCCCATCTGGGAAACTAGCGGGCTATGAGCAGTTCTTC. This gives the protein CVSSPSGKLAGYEQFF. The chain links TRBV7-2 to TRBJ2-1; 9 nucleotides align to TRBD2. CDR1 and CDR2 (germline): SGHTA, FQGNSA. CDR3 length: 16 residues.

Many counts were recorded for this clonotype. The CDR3 region is CSASYSGGYYNEQFF. The DNA of the CDR3 is TGCAGTGCTAGTTATAGCGGGGGATACTACAATGAGCAGTTCTTC. The V gene is TRBV20-1, the J gene TRBJ2-1, with 9 positions matching TRBD2. Germline V gives CDR1 DFQATT, CDR2 SNEGSKA (reference sequence). The CDR3 runs 15 residues. V was pared by 3 bases and J by 3 bases, with 6 bases of the junction left unmatched.

This clonotype was observed a few times. The chain joins TRBV6-1 to TRBJ1-6; a weak D match, TRBD1 (6 bases). Trimming cost V 3 bases and J 9 bases, with 18 bases left between them. The CDR3 runs 16 residues. Germline assignment: CDR1 MNHNS and CDR2 SASEGT. The CDR3: CASSDDRDKLGSPLHF. CDR3 nucleotide sequence: TGTGCCAGCAGTGACGACCGGGACAAGCTGGGTTCACCCCTCCACTTT.

This clonotype came up many times. This chain links TRBV7-2 with TRBJ2-5; D is ambiguous. The CDR3 contains 15 residues. The ends were cut back, 1 base at V and 5 bases at J, with 14 bases in the middle. Germline CDR1 reads SGHTA; CDR2 reads FQGNSA. Here the CDR3 reads CASSLGPANEETQYF. The CDR3 DNA is TGTGCCAGCAGCTTAGGACCCGCCAACGAGGAGACCCAGTACTTC.

This clonotype is medium-sized (0.01 to 0.1%). The chain combines TRBV7-2 with TRBJ1-2, with unresolved D. V was shortened by 5 bases and J by 8 bases, with 21 bases between the two germline ends. Germline assignment: CDR1 SGHTA and CDR2 FQGNSA. The CDR3 totals 15 residues. CDR3 sequence reads: CASSPEAGERGGYTF. In nucleotides, the CDR3 is TGTGCCAGCAGCCCGGAGGCAGGCGAACGAGGGGGCTACACCTTC. The full variable domain, its missing parts supplied by reference TRBV7-2 and TRBJ1-2, is GAGVSQSPSNKVTEKGKDVELRCDPISGHTALYWYRQSLGQGLEFLIYFQGNSAPDKSGLPSDRFSAERTGGSVSTLTIQRTQQEDSAVYLCASSPEAGERGGYTFGSGTRLTVV.

This chain uses TRBV19 with TRBJ2-2; maybe TRBD2 (5 bases). Trimming left V 3 bases short and J 6 bases short, with 17 bases between. The CDR3 has 16 residues. CDR1 and CDR2 from the germline V gene are LNHDA and SQIVND (reference sequence). The CDR3 region is CASSIKGPGWSGELFF. Written as DNA, the CDR3 is TGTGCCAGTAGTATCAAGGGCCCGGGGTGGTCCGGGGAGCTGTTTTTT. The whole variable domain, remainder taken from reference TRBV19 and TRBJ2-2, is DGGITQSPKYLFRKEGQNVTLSCEQNLNHDAMYWYRQDPGQGLRLIYYSQIVNDFQKGDIAEGYSVSREKKESFPLTVTSAQKNPTAFYLCASSIKGPGWSGELFFGEGSRLTVL.

This clonotype is medium-sized. The chain is built from TRBV28 and TRBJ2-1, with D unclear. V lost 8 bases, J lost 0 bases, and 14 bases lay in between. The length of the CDR3 is 15 residues. Germline CDR1 MDHEN, CDR2 SYDVKM. Here the CDR3 DNA reads TGTGCCAGCCCACCCCGTGCGGCCTCCTACAATGAGCAGTTCTTC. Protein product: CASPPRAASYNEQFF.

This clonotype is termed medium-sized. The gene calls are TRBV27 and TRBJ2-5; D gene ambiguous. Germline V gene sequence: CDR1 MNHEY, CDR2 SMNVEV (reference sequence). The CDR3 consists of 13 residues. V lost 2 bases, J lost 0 bases, and 4 bases lay in between. In nucleotides, the CDR3 is TGTGCCAGCAGTTTAGGGTACCAAGAGACCCAGTACTTC. It translates to CASSLGYQETQYF.

This clonotype has a count of ten or more. The chain uses TRBV7-8 and TRBJ1-2; TRBD1 might be the D (5 bases). Germline lookup yields CDR1 SGHVS and CDR2 FQNEAQ. There are 16 residues in the CDR3. Between the trimmed V and J ends, which lost 5 bases and 5 bases, there was a span of 21 bases. The CDR3 nucleotides are TGTGCCAGCAGCCCTAAAGTCAGGGTAATCATGTATGGCTACACCTTC. Translated: CASSPKVRVIMYGYTF. The whole variable domain, remainder taken from reference TRBV7-8 and TRBJ1-2, is GAGVSQSPRYKVAKRGQDVALRCDPISGHVSLFWYQQALGQGPEFLTYFQNEAQLDKSGLPSDRFFAERPEGSVSTLKIQRTQQEDSAVYLCASSPKVRVIMYGYTFGSGTRLTVV.

This clonotype is categorized as medium-sized. V is TRBV9 and J is TRBJ1-3, with D unresolved. This CDR3 is 14 amino acids long. Looked up from germline, CDR1 is SGDLS and CDR2 is YYNGEE. Trimming removed 5 bases at V and 0 bases at J, with 9 bases between. Written as DNA, the CDR3 is TGTGCCAGCAGTCTGAAGAGCTCTGGAAACACCATATATTTT. Translated, it gives CASSLKSSGNTIYF.

This clonotype was seen many times. The CDR3 DNA is TGTGCCAGCAGGTACCGGAGCTATGGCTACACCTTC. As protein: CASRYRSYGYTF. The V gene is TRBV12-3 or TRBV12-4, the J gene TRBJ1-2; no definite D call. With 6 bases removed from V and 4 bases from J, the gap between germline ends came to 9 bases. The CDR3 is 12 residues long.

By share, this clonotype ranks as medium-sized. This CDR3 reads CASSVGPDGGEAFF. For the CDR3, the DNA is TGTGCCAGCAGCGTAGGGCCGGACGGGGGTGAAGCTTTCTTT. This chain uses TRBV9 with TRBJ1-1; possibly TRBD1 for D (5 bases). The CDR3 covers 14 residues. The V gene lost 0 bases and the J gene lost 7 bases, with 13 bases spanning the gap. CDR1 and CDR2 (germline): SGDLS, YYNGEE.

This clonotype was counted a few times. CDR3 DNA sequence: TGTGCCAGCAGTTTATCGCCCCTCGACCCCGACAGTGCAACTAATGAAAAACTGTTTTTT. Translated, it gives CASSLSPLDPDSATNEKLFF. V usage is TRBV27 and J usage is TRBJ1-4, with D tentatively TRBD1 (5 bases). The V gene's germline CDR1 is MNHEY and CDR2 SMNVEV (reference sequence). V shed 0 bases and J shed 0 bases, with 20 bases lying between them. The CDR3 is 20 residues long.

This clonotype counts as medium-sized. The chain links TRBV20-1 to TRBJ2-1; D call uncertain. This CDR3 is built from 12 residues. V dropped 4 bases and J dropped 8 bases, with 12 bases sitting between them. CDR1 DFQATT and CDR2 SNEGSKA come from the germline V gene (reference sequence). The CDR3 DNA reads as TGCAGTGCTACGGGCTCCTGGGATGAGCAGTTCTTC. Translated, it gives CSATGSWDEQFF.

This clonotype was found many times. This chain uses TRBV6-6 with TRBJ2-2; D is unclear. Looked up from germline, CDR1 is MNHNY and CDR2 is SVGAGI (reference sequence). V was pared by 0 bases and J by 2 bases, with 4 bases between. CDR3 length equals 14 residues. The CDR3 loop reads CASSYSINTGELFF. For the CDR3, the DNA is TGTGCCAGCAGTTACTCCATTAACACCGGGGAGCTGTTTTTT.

By sample fraction, this clonotype is medium-sized. This rearrangement joins TRBV4-2 to TRBJ2-1; D is ambiguous. The V gene's germline CDR1 is LGHNA and CDR2 YNFKEQ. V was shortened by 1 base and J by 11 bases, with 9 bases between the two germline ends. The CDR3 length is 12 residues. The CDR3 is CASSQVSSKQFF. In nucleotides, the CDR3 is TGTGCCAGCAGCCAAGTATCTTCTAAGCAGTTCTTC.

There are a few counts of this clonotype. J is TRBJ1-2 and V is TRBV6-2 or TRBV6-3; 7 nucleotides line up with TRBD1. The CDR3 loop spans 14 amino acids. Looked up from germline, CDR1 is MNHEY and CDR2 is SVGEGT. Losses at the gene ends were 5 bases for V and 2 bases for J; bases not matched to a gene: 5. The CDR3, as DNA: TGTGCCAGCAGTCGGGACAGCTCGAACTATGGCTACACCTTC. This gives the protein CASSRDSSNYGYTF.

Relative to its sample, this clonotype is medium-sized. V and J are TRBV4-3 and TRBJ2-1; 7 positions match TRBD2. The CDR3 extends over 15 amino acids. Germline V gene lookup returns CDR1 LGHNA and CDR2 YSLEER. V lost 1 base, J lost 0 bases, and 0 bases stayed unmatched. The CDR3 region is CASSQGTSSYNEQFF. CDR3 coding DNA: TGCGCCAGCAGCCAAGGGACTAGCTCCTACAATGAGCAGTTCTTC.

This clonotype was observed at least ten times. V is TRBV4-1 and J is TRBJ2-1; 14 bases agree with TRBD2. Germline V lookup: CDR1 MGHRA, CDR2 YSYEKL. J was trimmed by 4 bases and V by 4 bases; bases with no gene match: 3. CDR3 length: 16 residues. Written as DNA, the CDR3 is TGCGCCAGCAGCCTGGGGACTAGCGGGGGTTACAATGAGCAGTTCTTC. It encodes CASSLGTSGGYNEQFF.

This clonotype has at least ten counts. The chain couples TRBV7-9 to TRBJ1-2; D perhaps matches TRBD1 (6 bases). This CDR3 has 16 residues. Per germline, CDR1 SEHNR and CDR2 FQNEAQ (reference sequence). Trimming pared 4 bases from V and 3 bases from J, leaving 18 bases between. Written as DNA, the CDR3 is TGTGCCAGCAGCTCAGGAGGGGGGTCTTCATACTATGGCTACACCTTC. This codes for CASSSGGGSSYYGYTF.

This clonotype was picked up a small number of times. This sequence joins TRBV5-1 and TRBJ2-3; the D gene is possibly TRBD2 (5 bases). The V and J ends lost 4 bases and 0 bases respectively, with 15 bases between them. The CDR3 loop spans 16 amino acids. Germline V lookup: CDR1 SGHRS, CDR2 YFSETQ. The CDR3 is CASSRTIRGSTDTQYF. CDR3 sequence (DNA): TGCGCCAGCAGCAGAACAATAAGAGGGAGCACAGATACGCAGTATTTT. The complete variable domain, with remaining parts taken from reference TRBV5-1 and TRBJ2-3, reads KAGVTQTPRYLIKTRGQQVTLSCSPISGHRSVSWYQQTPGQGLQFLFEYFSETQRNKGNFPGRFSGRQFSNSRSEMNVSTLELGDSALYLCASSRTIRGSTDTQYFGPGTRLTVL.

J is TRBJ2-5 and V is TRBV6-2 or TRBV6-3, with D possibly matching TRBD2 (6 bases). Trimming stripped 6 bases from V and 2 bases from J, with 13 bases between. Germline CDR1 reads MNHEY; CDR2 reads SVGEGT. The CDR3 is 14 amino acids. The CDR3 here is CASRRLAAQETQYF. CDR3 coding DNA: TGTGCCAGCAGAAGATTAGCGGCACAAGAGACCCAGTACTTC.

A few counts support this clonotype. This chain links TRBV6-6 with TRBJ1-5; maybe TRBD1 (6 bases). The CDR3 length is 14 residues. CDR1 and CDR2 (germline): MNHNY, SVGAGI (reference sequence). The V end lost 4 bases, the J end lost 3 bases, and 10 bases lay between the germline ends. CDR3 sequence reads: CASSLGQTNQPQHF. The CDR3 coding sequence is TGTGCCAGCAGTTTAGGACAGACCAATCAGCCCCAGCATTTT.